The 11 T cell receptor beta chains reported below all come from one sample, sequenced in a study of T cells in localized non-small cell lung cancer. Sequencing used immunoSEQ multiplex PCR; TCRdb keeps in-frame clones, though not all of them. The sample consists of around 30,000 clones, approximately 94% of them appearing once. Sample: peripheral blood, taken before any cancer treatment. All receptors derive from a woman aged 40 to 75 with stage I lung adenocarcinoma.

The V call is TRBV7-6, the J call TRBJ2-7; D might be TRBD2 (5 bases). The V end was cut by 1 base, the J end by 7 bases, with 11 bases between. CDR1 is SGHVS and CDR2 is FNYEAQ in the germline V gene. The CDR3 is 13 amino acids. The CDR3 DNA sequence: TGTGCCAGCAGCTTAGTCGGGGTCGGGGAGCAGTACTTC. Translating gives CASSLVGVGEQYF.

This chain joins TRBV4-1 and TRBJ2-2, with D perhaps matching TRBD1 or TRBD2 (6 bases each). Germline V gives CDR1 MGHRA, CDR2 YSYEKL. This CDR3 spans 16 amino acids. Deletions cut 6 bases from V and 5 bases from J, with 19 bases between. The CDR3 reads CASSLGGGRGTGELFF. In DNA form, the CDR3 reads TGCGCCAGCAGTTTAGGAGGGGGGCGCGGGACCGGGGAGCTGTTTTTT.

The chain combines TRBV7-8 with TRBJ2-1, with D possibly called TRBD1 or TRBD2 (6 bases each). The CDR3 has 16 amino acids. The germline CDR1 and CDR2 sequences are SGHVS and FQNEAQ. V gave up 1 base and J gave up 3 bases, with 13 bases separating them. CDR3 DNA sequence: TGTGCCAGCAGCTTAGTAGGAGGGGGTGGCTACAATGAGCAGTTCTTC. Its translation is CASSLVGGGGYNEQFF.

V gene TRBV6-1 combines with J gene TRBJ1-2; D not resolved. Germline-derived CDR1 and CDR2 are MNHNS and SASEGT. V was clipped by 5 bases and J by 7 bases, with 11 bases between them. The CDR3 is 12 amino acids. CDR3: CASSQPDTGYTF. The CDR3 DNA is TGTGCCAGCAGTCAACCCGACACTGGCTACACCTTC.

The CDR3 region has the DNA TGTGCCAGCAGCCCCGAGTGGGGCTTGGCTGAAGCTTTCTTT. As protein: CASSPEWGLAEAFF. The rearrangement joins TRBV5-4 to TRBJ1-1, with a weak D call TRBD1 (5 bases). Germline CDR1 SGHNT, CDR2 YYREEE (reference sequence). This CDR3 comprises 14 residues. V was pared by 4 bases and J by 6 bases, with 16 bases between.

This sequence joins TRBV6-1 and TRBJ1-4; 7 bases fit TRBD1. There are 15 residues in the CDR3. In germline, CDR1 is MNHNS, CDR2 SASEGT. V dropped 3 bases and J dropped 3; count of bases not matched to a gene: 4. CDR3 in DNA: TGTGCCAGCAGTGACCGACAGGGATCTAATGAAAAACTGTTTTTT. Its protein is CASSDRQGSNEKLFF.

The rearrangement uses TRBV11-2 and TRBJ1-4; D is undetermined. Trimming pared 5 bases from V and 8 bases from J, leaving 18 bases between. This CDR3 has 15 amino acids. Germline V gene sequence: CDR1 SGHAT, CDR2 FQNNGV. CDR3 residues: CASSDLNQEREKLFF. The CDR3 coding sequence is TGTGCCAGCAGCGATCTTAACCAGGAACGGGAAAAACTGTTTTTT.

The V and J genes are TRBV7-2 and TRBJ2-7, with a tentative D call TRBD1 (6 bases). Between the trimmed V and J ends, which lost 4 bases and 7 bases, there was a span of 17 bases. The germline CDR1 and CDR2 sequences are SGHTA and FQGNSA. This CDR3 contains 14 residues. The CDR3 is CASSSGPGGYEQYF. In nucleotides, the CDR3 is TGTGCCAGCAGCTCGGGACCTGGGGGCTATGAGCAGTACTTC.

In the case of this clone: Relative to the germline gene, one junction end is altered; a read error may explain this. The V gene is TRBV5-8, the J gene TRBJ2-1; the D gene is possibly TRBD2 (5 bases). This CDR3 spans 14 amino acids. Germline assignment: CDR1 SGHTS and CDR2 YDEGEE. The CDR3 region is CASTLWESYNEQFF. Here the CDR3 DNA reads TGTGCCAGCACCTTGTGGGAGAGTTACAATGAGCAGTTCTTC.

The V gene is TRBV11-2, the J gene TRBJ1-3; no firm D call. CDR1 SGHAT and CDR2 FQNNGV come from the germline V gene. V lost 1 base, J lost 0 bases, and 4 bases lay in between. This CDR3 has 14 residues. The CDR3 protein is CASSLGYSGNTIYF. CDR3 in DNA: TGTGCCAGCAGCTTAGGGTACTCTGGAAACACCATATATTTT.

V is TRBV6-5 and J is TRBJ1-2, with a tentative D call TRBD1 (5 bases). The CDR3 runs 14 residues. Trimming took 4 bases from V and 4 from J, leaving 13 bases between them. Germline CDR1 MNHEY, CDR2 SVGAGI. CDR3 sequence reads: CASSSGTRAYGYTF. In DNA, the CDR3 is TGTGCCAGCAGTTCAGGGACCCGGGCCTATGGCTACACCTTC.